This TCR beta chain was found in a study of blood T cell repertoires in COVID-19. Study at large: T cells, B-cell-depleted T cells, or PBMCs provided the cDNA or gDNA that served as material.

V was clipped by 1 base and J by 5 bases; unmatched bases: 4. This CDR3 spans 15 amino acids. Germline V gene lookup returns CDR1 SGHRS and CDR2 YFSETQ. Assay used: immunoSEQ multiplex PCR; TCRdb lists only in-frame clones, some missing. The sample yields 85,000 to 130,000 clones, 75% to 90% seen once. The chain uses TRBV5-1 and TRBJ1-4, with 8 bases fitting TRBD1. Sequencing input: peripheral blood. The sequence was collected from a man aged 55 to 70 with acute or convalescent COVID-19. The CDR3 region is CASSLWGQENEKLFF. CDR3 nucleotide sequence: TGCGCCAGCAGCTTGTGGGGACAGGAGAATGAAAAACTGTTTTTT.